This T cell receptor beta chain was identified during a study of cytomegalovirus exposure and HLA in healthy donors. Turning to the study itself: Findings of an earlier analysis included around 100 million unique TCR beta sequences from roughly 180 million T cells. Overall study results and limits: Cytomegalovirus-associated status was assigned to more than 150 TCR beta chains.

A multiplex PCR was run with 60 Vbeta primers and 13 Jbeta primers. Generated by immunoSEQ multiplex PCR, the TCRdb table keeps only in-frame clones and is missing some. Counted here are about 120,000 clones, 75% to 90% occurring once; the ten biggest clones make up 2.1%. For this clone: Its antigen is as yet unknown.

The CDR3 is 16 residues long. Germline V lookup: CDR1 SGHDT, CDR2 YYEEEE. The V gene lost 0 bases and the J gene lost 1 base, with 11 bases spanning the gap. J is TRBJ1-5 and V is TRBV5-6; D might be TRBD1 (6 bases). Material: PBMCs. The sequence came from a man aged 25 to 40 in good health and CMV-seronegative. The CDR3 coding sequence is TGTGCCAGCAGCTTGGCCGGGGGGCAGAGCAATCAGCCCCAGCATTTT. Its translation: CASSLAGGQSNQPQHF.